This TCR beta chain originates from a study of OX40 agonist ivuxolimab in advanced cancers. Measured with immunoSEQ multiplex PCR; TCRdb has only the in-frame clones, and not every one. The sample lists roughly 52,000 clones; 80% to 90% were seen once. For this clone: Its target is not known.

Study-wide points: More expanded clones were seen, on average, in CD8+ T cells than in CD4+. People who partly responded at 0.1-3.0 mg/kg had some of the least clonal expansion seen.

The CDR3 loop spans 16 amino acids. CDR1 is KGHSH and CDR2 is LQKENI in the germline V gene. V was pared by 4 bases and J by 0 bases, with 5 bases of the junction left unmatched. This sequence joins TRBV18 and TRBJ2-4, with 8 bases fitting TRBD1. The clonotype originates from an adult with an advanced solid tumor such as melanoma, head and neck, liver or kidney cancer. Specimen: CD4+ or CD8+ T cells sorted from blood, collected in a trial of the OX40 agonist ivuxolimab. The CDR3 spells CASSRGTGLAKNIQYF. The DNA for the CDR3 is TGTGCCAGCTCACGGGGGACAGGCCTAGCCAAAAACATTCAGTACTTC.